A selection of T cell receptor beta chains follows, all from one sample in a study of CD8 T cells in ankylosing spondylitis. TCRdb re-called the 5' RACE reads through MiXCR, storing one row per CDR3 protein. The data show some 840,000 distinct CDR3 sequences, 10% to 15% seen once. The sequencing input was blood, either unsorted or a sorted T cell fraction (not recorded which). The receptors stem from a male donor with ankylosing spondylitis. Each CDR3 is given with its conserved first and last residue. The D gene is left open where the match is weak. Clone size, where shown, is once, few, many, or a class for clones that have expanded.

v_gene	j_gene	d_gene	abundance	CDR3nt	CDR3aa
TRBV24-1	TRBJ2-1	TRBD1	few	TGTGCCACCAGTGACCCGACGGGACAGGGAGACAATGAGCAGTTCTTC	CATSDPTGQGDNEQFF
TRBV5-5	TRBJ2-5	.	few	TGTGCCAGCAGCTCAATGGCTACCCCGACCCAAGAGACCCAGTACTTC	CASSSMATPTQETQYF
TRBV18	TRBJ2-5	.	few	TGTGCCAGCCTCCGGGACGCCGGACAAGAGACCCAGTACTTC	CASLRDAGQETQYF
TRBV27	TRBJ2-3	TRBD1	few	TGTGCCAGCAGCCCTACCGGGACAGGACACACAGATACGCAGTATTTT	CASSPTGTGHTDTQYF
TRBV5-1	TRBJ2-1	TRBD2	few	TGCGCCAGCAGCCCTCCCGGGACTAGCGGGACCTATGAGCAGTTCTTC	CASSPPGTSGTYEQFF
TRBV5-1	TRBJ2-6	TRBD1	.	TGCGCCAGCAGCCTGGGACAGGGGGCTTATGGGGCCAACGTCCTGACTTTC	CASSLGQGAYGANVLTF
TRBV20-1	TRBJ2-7	.	.	TGCAGTGCGCCGAACAGGGGAGGCTACGAGCAGTACTTC	CSAPNRGGYEQYF
TRBV7-2	TRBJ2-1	.	many	TGTGCCAGCAGCTTAGCTCCAGGGGTTTCCTACAATGAGCAGTTCTTC	CASSLAPGVSYNEQFF
TRBV18	TRBJ2-7	TRBD1	.	TGTGCCAGCTCCCCAAGGACAGGTCGGGACGAGCAGTACTTC	CASSPRTGRDEQYF
TRBV10-3	TRBJ2-3	.	.	TGTGCCATCAGCGGCTGGGGGCGCGGGCGGGCGGATACGCAGTATTTT	CAISGWGRGRADTQYF
TRBV5-1	TRBJ1-4	TRBD1	.	TGCGCCAGCAGCTTGGGGGACAGCCCCCTGGGAGCTAATGAAAAACTGTTTTTT	CASSLGDSPLGANEKLFF
TRBV20-1	TRBJ2-2	TRBD2	.	TGCAGTGCAGCCGGGACTAGCGATACCGGGGAGCTGTTTTTT	CSAAGTSDTGELFF
TRBV10-1	TRBJ1-2	.	few	TGCGCCAGCAGTGATATATTGGCCGCCGGGATCGCCTTC	CASSDILAAGIAF
TRBV6-2/TRBV6-3	TRBJ1-2	.	.	TGTGCCAGCAGTTCAACAGACAGGCCTTATGGCTACACCTTC	CASSSTDRPYGYTF
TRBV18	TRBJ2-7	.	.	TGTGCCAGCTCACCAGGACTGTTTGAGGGGCAGTACTTC	CASSPGLFEGQYF
TRBV20-1	TRBJ2-5	.	.	TGCAGTTCACCCTTGAGCCAGGGCGACCAAGAGACCCAGTACTTC	CSSPLSQGDQETQYF
TRBV7-9	TRBJ1-4	TRBD1	few	TGTGCCAGCAGCTACCCGACAGGGGGCTTTGAAAAACTGTTTTTT	CASSYPTGGFEKLFF
TRBV11-2	TRBJ2-3	.	many	TGTGCCAGCAGCTTGACCCCTACGGCAGATACGCAGTATTTT	CASSLTPTADTQYF
TRBV24-1	TRBJ2-5	.	few	TGTGCCACCAGTACAGCGTACCAAGAGACCCAGTACTTC	CATSTAYQETQYF
TRBV20-1	TRBJ1-2	.	few	TGCAGTGCTATCAGATACTATGGCTACACCTTC	CSAIRYYGYTF
TRBV20-1	TRBJ2-2	.	few	TGCAGTGCTCGATGGGGGTCAGGACCCGGGGAGCTGTTTTTT	CSARWGSGPGELFF
TRBV29-1	TRBJ2-5	TRBD1	many	TGCAGCGTCGGTTACAGGGGGCGGGAGACCCAGTACTTC	CSVGYRGRETQYF
TRBV5-1	TRBJ1-5	TRBD1	.	TGCGCCAGCAGCCCTATAGGGGGACAGTTCGGTCAGCCCCAGCATTTT	CASSPIGGQFGQPQHF
TRBV7-9	TRBJ1-3	.	.	TGTGCCAGCAGCAAGCCCGGGACACTAGGAAACACCATATATTTT	CASSKPGTLGNTIYF
TRBV14	TRBJ2-7	.	.	TGTGCCAGCAGCCCGATACATACCTACGAGCAGTACTTC	CASSPIHTYEQYF
TRBV20-1	TRBJ2-7	.	few	TGCAGTGCGGACACGGGACTCAAAGGGGTTGAGCAGTACTTC	CSADTGLKGVEQYF
TRBV10-3	TRBJ2-3	.	.	TGTGCCATCAGTGCCGGGCCCCCCCCGGCAGATACGCAGTATTTT	CAISAGPPPADTQYF
TRBV28	TRBJ2-2	TRBD2	.	TGTGCCAGCAGTTACCTAGCGGGAGTGGACACCGGGGAGCTGTTTTTT	CASSYLAGVDTGELFF
TRBV27	TRBJ1-5	.	.	TGTGCCAGCAGCCTCAGGGTCTCGGGCAATCAGCCCCAGCATTTT	CASSLRVSGNQPQHF
TRBV29-1	TRBJ2-5	.	many	TGCAGCGCTAGGGACGAGACCCAGTACTTC	CSARDETQYF
TRBV6-1	TRBJ2-6	TRBD1	.	TGTGCCAGCACCAACCCCCGGGGGACAGGAGCCTCTGGGGCCAACGTCCTGACTTTC	CASTNPRGTGASGANVLTF
TRBV5-6	TRBJ1-5	.	few	TGTGCCAGCAGCTTGTGGGGCAGCTATAGCAATCAGCCCCAGCATTTT	CASSLWGSYSNQPQHF
TRBV29-1	TRBJ2-4	TRBD1	many	TGCAGCGTTGGGGACAGAAACATTCAGTACTTC	CSVGDRNIQYF
TRBV6-1	TRBJ2-6	.	.	TGTGCCAGCAGAACTACTAACTCTGGGGCCAACGTCCTGACTTTC	CASRTTNSGANVLTF
TRBV7-8	TRBJ2-5	.	few	TGTGCCAGCAGCCGCAGGGTATTAGAGACCCAGTACTTC	CASSRRVLETQYF
TRBV20-1	TRBJ1-5	.	.	TGCAGTGCTAGAGATCCGTACAATCAGCCCCAGCATTTT	CSARDPYNQPQHF
TRBV7-2	TRBJ2-1	TRBD2	many	TGTGCCAGCAGCCAGAGCGGGGCCGACTCCTACAATGAGCAGTTCTTC	CASSQSGADSYNEQFF
TRBV13	TRBJ2-5	TRBD1	few	TGTGCCAGCAGCGCGGACAGGCAAGAGACCCAGTACTTC	CASSADRQETQYF
TRBV3-1	TRBJ1-1	TRBD1	few	TGTGCCAGCAGCCACTTACAGGGGGCCCCTGAAGCTTTCTTT	CASSHLQGAPEAFF
TRBV5-1	TRBJ2-5	.	.	TGCGCCAGCAGCTTCCTTATGGGCGGAAGATCTCAAGAGACCCAGTACTTC	CASSFLMGGRSQETQYF
TRBV7-8	TRBJ2-1	TRBD2	few	TGTGCCAGCAGCCCCGGGACTAGCGGGAGGGCCGGTGAGCAGTTCTTC	CASSPGTSGRAGEQFF
TRBV7-2	TRBJ2-7	.	few	TGTGCCAGCAGCTTAGAGGCGGTGGGGGACGAGCAGTACTTC	CASSLEAVGDEQYF
TRBV7-9	TRBJ2-3	.	.	TGTGCCAGCAGCCGTCCTCTGCATACGCAGTATTTT	CASSRPLHTQYF
TRBV15	TRBJ1-1	.	few	TGTGCCACCAGCAGACCGGCGGGAGGATCTTTCTTT	CATSRPAGGSFF
TRBV7-3	TRBJ2-5	.	many	TGTGCCAGCAGCCCAACTAGGGAAGAGACCCAGTACTTC	CASSPTREETQYF